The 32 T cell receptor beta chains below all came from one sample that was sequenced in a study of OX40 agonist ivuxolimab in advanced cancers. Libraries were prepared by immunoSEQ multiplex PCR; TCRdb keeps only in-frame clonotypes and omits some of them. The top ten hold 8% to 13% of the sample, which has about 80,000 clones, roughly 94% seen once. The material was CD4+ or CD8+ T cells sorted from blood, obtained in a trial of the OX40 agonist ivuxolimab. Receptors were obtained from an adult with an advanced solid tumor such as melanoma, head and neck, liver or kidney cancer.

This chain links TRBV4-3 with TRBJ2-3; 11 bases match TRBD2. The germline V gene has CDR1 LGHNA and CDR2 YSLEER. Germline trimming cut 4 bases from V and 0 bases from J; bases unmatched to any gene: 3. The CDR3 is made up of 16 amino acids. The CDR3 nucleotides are TGCGCCAGCAGCCCGGGACTAGCGGCTAGCACAGATACGCAGTATTTT. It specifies CASSPGLAASTDTQYF.

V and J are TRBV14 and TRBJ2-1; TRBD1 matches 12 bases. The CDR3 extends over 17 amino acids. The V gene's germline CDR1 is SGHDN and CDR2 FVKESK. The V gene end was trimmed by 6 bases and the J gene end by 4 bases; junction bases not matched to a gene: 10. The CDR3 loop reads CASSVSGTGGHYNEQFF. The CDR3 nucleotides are TGTGCCAGCAGTGTCAGTGGGACAGGGGGCCATTACAATGAGCAGTTCTTC.

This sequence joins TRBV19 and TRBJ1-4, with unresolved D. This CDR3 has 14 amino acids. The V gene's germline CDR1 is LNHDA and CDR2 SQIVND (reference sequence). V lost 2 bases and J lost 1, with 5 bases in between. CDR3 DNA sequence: TGTGCCAGTAGTATAAAGGGAACTAATGAAAAACTGTTTTTT. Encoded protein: CASSIKGTNEKLFF.

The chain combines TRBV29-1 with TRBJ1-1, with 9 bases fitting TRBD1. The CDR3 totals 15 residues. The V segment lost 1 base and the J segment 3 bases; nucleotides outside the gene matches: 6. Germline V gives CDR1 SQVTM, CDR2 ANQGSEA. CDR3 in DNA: TGCAGCGTTGAAGGGGGTGGGACAGGGTACACTGAAGCTTTCTTT. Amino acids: CSVEGGGTGYTEAFF.

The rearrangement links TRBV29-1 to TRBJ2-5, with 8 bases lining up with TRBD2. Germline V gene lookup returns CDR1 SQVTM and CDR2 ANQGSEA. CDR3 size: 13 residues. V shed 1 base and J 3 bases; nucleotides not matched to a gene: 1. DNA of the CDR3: TGCAGCGTTGAAGTGCGGGAGGAAGAGACCCAGTACTTC. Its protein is CSVEVREEETQYF.

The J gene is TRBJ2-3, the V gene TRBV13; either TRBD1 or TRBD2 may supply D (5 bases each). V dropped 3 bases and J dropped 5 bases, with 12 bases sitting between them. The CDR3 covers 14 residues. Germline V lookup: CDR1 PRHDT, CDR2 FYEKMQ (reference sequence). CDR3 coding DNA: TGTGCCAGCAGCTTGGGACCCTCCGGAGATACGCAGTATTTT. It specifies CASSLGPSGDTQYF.

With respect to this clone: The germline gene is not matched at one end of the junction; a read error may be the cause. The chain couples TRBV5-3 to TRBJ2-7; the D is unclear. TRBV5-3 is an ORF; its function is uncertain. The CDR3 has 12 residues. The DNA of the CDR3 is TGTGCCAGCAGCTCCAAGGCCTACGAGCAGTACTTC. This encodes CASSSKAYEQYF.

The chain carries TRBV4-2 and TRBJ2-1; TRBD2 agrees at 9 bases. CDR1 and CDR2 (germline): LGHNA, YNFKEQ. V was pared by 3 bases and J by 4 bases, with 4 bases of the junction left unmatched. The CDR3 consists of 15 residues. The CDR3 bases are TGTGCCAGCAGCCATGAAGCGGGGGGTTACAATGAGCAGTTCTTC. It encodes CASSHEAGGYNEQFF.

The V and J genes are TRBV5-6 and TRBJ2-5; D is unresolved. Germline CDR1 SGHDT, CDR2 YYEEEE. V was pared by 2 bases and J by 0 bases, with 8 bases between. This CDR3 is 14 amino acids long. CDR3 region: CASSFAAYQETQYF. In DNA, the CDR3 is TGTGCCAGCAGCTTTGCAGCGTACCAAGAGACCCAGTACTTC.

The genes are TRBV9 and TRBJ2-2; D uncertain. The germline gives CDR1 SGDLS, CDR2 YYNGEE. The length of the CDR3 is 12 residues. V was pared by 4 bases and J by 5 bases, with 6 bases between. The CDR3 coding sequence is TGTGCCAGCAGCTCACGGACCGGGGAGCTGTTTTTT. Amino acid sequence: CASSSRTGELFF. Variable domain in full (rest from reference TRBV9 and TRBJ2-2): DSGVTQTPKHLITATGQRVTLRCSPRSGDLSVYWYQQSLDQGLQFLIQYYNGEERAKGNILERFSAQQFPDLHSELNLSSLELGDSALYFCASSSRTGELFFGEGSRLTVL.

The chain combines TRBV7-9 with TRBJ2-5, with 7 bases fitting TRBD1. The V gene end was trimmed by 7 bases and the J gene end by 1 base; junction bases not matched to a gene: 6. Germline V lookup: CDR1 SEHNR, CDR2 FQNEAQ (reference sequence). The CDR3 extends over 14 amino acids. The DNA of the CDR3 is TGTGCCAGCACCGAAACAGGGGCCCAAGAGACCCAGTACTTC. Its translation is CASTETGAQETQYF.

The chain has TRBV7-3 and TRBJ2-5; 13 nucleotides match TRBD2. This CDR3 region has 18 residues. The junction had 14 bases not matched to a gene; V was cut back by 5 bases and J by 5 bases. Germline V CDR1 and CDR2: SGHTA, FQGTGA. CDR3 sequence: CASSLRTSGSGPQETQYF. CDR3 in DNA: TGTGCCAGCAGCCTCCGGACTAGCGGGAGTGGTCCCCAGGAGACCCAGTACTTC.

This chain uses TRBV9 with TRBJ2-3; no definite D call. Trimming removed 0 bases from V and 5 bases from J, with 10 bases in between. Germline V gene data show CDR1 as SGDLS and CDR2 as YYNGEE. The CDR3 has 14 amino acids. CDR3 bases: TGTGCCAGCAGCGTAGCGTGGGAACGAGATACGCAGTATTTT. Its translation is CASSVAWERDTQYF.

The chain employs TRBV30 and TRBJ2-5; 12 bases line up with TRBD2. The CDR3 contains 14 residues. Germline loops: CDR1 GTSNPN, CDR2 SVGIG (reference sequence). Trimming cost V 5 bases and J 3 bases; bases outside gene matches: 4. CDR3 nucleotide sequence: TGTGCCTGGGAAGCTAGCGGGAGGGAAGAGACCCAGTACTTC. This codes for CAWEASGREETQYF.

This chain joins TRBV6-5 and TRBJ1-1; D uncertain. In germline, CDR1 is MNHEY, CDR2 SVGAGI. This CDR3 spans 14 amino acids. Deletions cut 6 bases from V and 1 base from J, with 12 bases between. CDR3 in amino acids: CASSLTSWNTEAFF. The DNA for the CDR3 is TGTGCCAGCAGCCTCACCTCCTGGAACACTGAAGCTTTCTTT.

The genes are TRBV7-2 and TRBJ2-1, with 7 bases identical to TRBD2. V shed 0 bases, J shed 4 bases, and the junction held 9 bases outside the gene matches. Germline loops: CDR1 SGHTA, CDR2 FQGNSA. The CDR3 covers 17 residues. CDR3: CASSLAHRGGSYNEQFF. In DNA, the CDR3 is TGTGCCAGCAGCTTAGCTCATCGGGGAGGGTCTTACAATGAGCAGTTCTTC.

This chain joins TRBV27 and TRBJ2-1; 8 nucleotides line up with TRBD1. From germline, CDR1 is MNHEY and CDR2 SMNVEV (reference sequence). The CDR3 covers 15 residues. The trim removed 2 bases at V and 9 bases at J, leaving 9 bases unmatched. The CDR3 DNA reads TGTGCCAGCAGTTTACTGCAGGGGGCATTGTTTGAGCAGTTCTTC. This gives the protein CASSLLQGALFEQFF.

Here the CDR3 DNA reads TGTGCCAGCAGAGATAGGGACAGACTCTACGAGCAGTACTTC. Residues: CASRDRDRLYEQYF. The V and J genes are TRBV6-5 and TRBJ2-7, with TRBD1 matching over 7 bases. V was clipped by 6 bases and J by 3 bases; unmatched bases: 8. CDR1 is MNHEY and CDR2 is SVGAGI in the germline V gene. This CDR3 contains 14 residues.

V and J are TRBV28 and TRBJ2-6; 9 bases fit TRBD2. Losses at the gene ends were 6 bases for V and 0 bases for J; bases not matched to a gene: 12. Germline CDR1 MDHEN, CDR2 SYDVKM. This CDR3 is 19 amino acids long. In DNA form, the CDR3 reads TGTGCCAGCAGGGGTAGCGGGAGTACGGGTAGCTCTGGGGCCAACGTCCTGACTTTC. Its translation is CASRGSGSTGSSGANVLTF.

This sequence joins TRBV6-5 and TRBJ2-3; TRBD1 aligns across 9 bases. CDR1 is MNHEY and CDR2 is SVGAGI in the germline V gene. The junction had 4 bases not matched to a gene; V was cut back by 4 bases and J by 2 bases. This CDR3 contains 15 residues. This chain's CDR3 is CASSLRDRDTDTQYF. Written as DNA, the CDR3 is TGTGCCAGCAGTTTACGGGACAGGGACACAGATACGCAGTATTTT.

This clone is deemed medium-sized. The DNA of the CDR3 is TGTGCCAGCATAACCGAGGACTTATTAACCTACGAGCAGTACTTC. Its translation is CASITEDLLTYEQYF. This rearrangement joins TRBV6-1 to TRBJ2-7; tentative D call: TRBD2 (5 bases). CDR3 size: 15 residues. V lost 7 bases, J lost 2 bases, and 18 bases lay in between. Germline values: CDR1 MNHNS, CDR2 SASEGT.

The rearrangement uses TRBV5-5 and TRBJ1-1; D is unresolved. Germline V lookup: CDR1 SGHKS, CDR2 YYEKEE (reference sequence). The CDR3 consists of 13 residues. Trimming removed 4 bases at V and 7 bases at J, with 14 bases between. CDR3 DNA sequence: TGTGCCAGCAGCCCGCCGGTAGGCAGTGAAGCTTTCTTT. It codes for CASSPPVGSEAFF.

CDR3 region: CASSRVERPRGYTF. CDR3 in DNA: TGTGCCAGCAGCAGAGTAGAGCGGCCCCGGGGCTACACCTTC. This chain connects TRBV6-5 to TRBJ1-2; D is undetermined. CDR3 length: 14 residues. The V end was cut by 6 bases, the J end by 8 bases, with 19 bases between. The germline V gene encodes CDR1 MNHEY and CDR2 SVGAGI.

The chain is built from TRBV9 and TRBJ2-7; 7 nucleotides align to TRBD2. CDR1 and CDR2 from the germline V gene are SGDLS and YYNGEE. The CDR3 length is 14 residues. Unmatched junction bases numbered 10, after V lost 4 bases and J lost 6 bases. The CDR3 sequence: CASSRWAGAGEQYF. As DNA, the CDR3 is TGTGCCAGCAGCCGCTGGGCGGGAGCGGGCGAGCAGTACTTC.

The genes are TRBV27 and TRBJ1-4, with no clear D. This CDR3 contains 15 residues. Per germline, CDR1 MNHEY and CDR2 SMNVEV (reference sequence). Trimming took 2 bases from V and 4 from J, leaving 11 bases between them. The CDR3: CASSLGLPFNEKLFF. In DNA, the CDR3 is TGTGCCAGCAGTTTAGGGCTGCCCTTTAATGAAAAACTGTTTTTT.

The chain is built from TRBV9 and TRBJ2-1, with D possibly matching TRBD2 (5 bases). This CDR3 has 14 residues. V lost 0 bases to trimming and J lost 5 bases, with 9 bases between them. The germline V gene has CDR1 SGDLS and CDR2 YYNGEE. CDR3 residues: CASSVGYGDNEQFF. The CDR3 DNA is TGTGCCAGCAGCGTAGGGTACGGGGACAATGAGCAGTTCTTC.

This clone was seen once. The CDR3 protein is CASSTADQNTEAFF. Here the CDR3 DNA reads TGTGCCAGCAGCACGGCAGATCAGAACACTGAAGCTTTCTTT. V is TRBV5-4 and J is TRBJ1-1; unclear D gene. The CDR3 contains 14 residues. Per germline, CDR1 SGHNT and CDR2 YYREEE (reference sequence). V lost 4 bases, J lost 1 base, and 11 bases lay in between.

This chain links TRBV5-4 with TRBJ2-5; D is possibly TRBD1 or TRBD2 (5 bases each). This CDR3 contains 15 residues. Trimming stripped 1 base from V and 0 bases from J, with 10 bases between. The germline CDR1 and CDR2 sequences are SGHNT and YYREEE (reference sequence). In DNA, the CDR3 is TGTGCCAGCAGCTTGAGAGGGGTAAACCAAGAGACCCAGTACTTC. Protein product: CASSLRGVNQETQYF.

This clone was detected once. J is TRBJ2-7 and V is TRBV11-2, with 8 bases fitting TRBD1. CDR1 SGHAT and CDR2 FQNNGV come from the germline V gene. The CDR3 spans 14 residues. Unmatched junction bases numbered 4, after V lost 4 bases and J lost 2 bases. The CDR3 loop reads CASSYGQGPYEQYF. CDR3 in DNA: TGTGCCAGCAGCTACGGACAGGGACCCTACGAGCAGTACTTC.

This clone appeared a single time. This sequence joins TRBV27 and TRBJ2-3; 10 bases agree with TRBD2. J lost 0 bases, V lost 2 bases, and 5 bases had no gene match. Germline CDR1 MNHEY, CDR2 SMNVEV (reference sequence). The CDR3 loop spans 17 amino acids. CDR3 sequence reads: CASSLIGSGRSTDTQYF. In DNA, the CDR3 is TGTGCCAGCAGTTTAATCGGTAGCGGGAGGAGCACAGATACGCAGTATTTT.

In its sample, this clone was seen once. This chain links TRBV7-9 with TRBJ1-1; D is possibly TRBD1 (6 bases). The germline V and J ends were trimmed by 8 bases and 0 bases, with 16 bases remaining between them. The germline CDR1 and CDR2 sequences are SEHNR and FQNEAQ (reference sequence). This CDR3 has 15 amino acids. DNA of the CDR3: TGTGCCAGCCATGGGTTAGGACAGCTGAACACTGAAGCTTTCTTT. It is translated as CASHGLGQLNTEAFF.

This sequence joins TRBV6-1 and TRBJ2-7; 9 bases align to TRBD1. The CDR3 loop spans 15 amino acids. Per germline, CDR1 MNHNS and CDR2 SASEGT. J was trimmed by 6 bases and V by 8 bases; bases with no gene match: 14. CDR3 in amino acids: CASSPQGTGKGEQYF. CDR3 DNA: TGTGCCAGCTCCCCCCAAGGGACAGGGAAAGGCGAGCAGTACTTC.